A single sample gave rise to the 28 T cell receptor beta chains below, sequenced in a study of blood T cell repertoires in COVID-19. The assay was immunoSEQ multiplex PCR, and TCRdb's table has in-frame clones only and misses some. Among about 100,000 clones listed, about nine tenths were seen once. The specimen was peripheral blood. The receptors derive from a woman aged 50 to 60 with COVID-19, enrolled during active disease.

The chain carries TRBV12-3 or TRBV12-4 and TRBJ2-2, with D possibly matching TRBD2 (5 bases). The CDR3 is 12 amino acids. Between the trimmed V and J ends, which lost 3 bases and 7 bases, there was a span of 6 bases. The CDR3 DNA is TGTGCCAGCAGTTTCGGGATCGGGGAGCTGTTTTTT. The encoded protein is CASSFGIGELFF.

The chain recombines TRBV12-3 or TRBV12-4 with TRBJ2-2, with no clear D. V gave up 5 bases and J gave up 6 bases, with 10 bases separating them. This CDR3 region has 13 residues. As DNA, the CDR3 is TGTGCCAGCAGTCTCAAGCGACCCGGGGAGCTGTTTTTT. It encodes CASSLKRPGELFF.

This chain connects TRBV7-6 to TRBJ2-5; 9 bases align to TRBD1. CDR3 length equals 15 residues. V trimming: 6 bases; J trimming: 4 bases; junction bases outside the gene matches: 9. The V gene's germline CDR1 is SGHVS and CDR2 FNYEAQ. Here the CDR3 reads CASSPGTGFRETQYF. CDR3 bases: TGTGCCAGCAGTCCCGGGACAGGGTTCCGAGAGACCCAGTACTTC.

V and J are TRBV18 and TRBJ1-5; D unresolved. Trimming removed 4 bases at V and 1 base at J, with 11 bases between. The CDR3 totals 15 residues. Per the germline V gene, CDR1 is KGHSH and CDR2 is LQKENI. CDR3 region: CASSQYPGSNQPQHF. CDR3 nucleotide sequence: TGTGCCAGCTCACAATATCCGGGGAGCAATCAGCCCCAGCATTTT.

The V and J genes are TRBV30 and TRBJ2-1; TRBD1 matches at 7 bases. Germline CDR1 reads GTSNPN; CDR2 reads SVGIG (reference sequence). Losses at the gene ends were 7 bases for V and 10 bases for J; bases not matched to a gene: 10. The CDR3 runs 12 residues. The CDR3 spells CAFLGQVGEQFF. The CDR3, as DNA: TGTGCCTTCCTAGGACAGGTTGGGGAGCAGTTCTTC.

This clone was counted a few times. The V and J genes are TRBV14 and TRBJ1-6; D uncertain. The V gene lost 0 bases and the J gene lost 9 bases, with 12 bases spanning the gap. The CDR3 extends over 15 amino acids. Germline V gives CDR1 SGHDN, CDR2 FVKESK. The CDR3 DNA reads TGTGCCAGCAGCCAAGAAAAAAGAAGGAGTTCACCCCTCCACTTT. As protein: CASSQEKRRSSPLHF.

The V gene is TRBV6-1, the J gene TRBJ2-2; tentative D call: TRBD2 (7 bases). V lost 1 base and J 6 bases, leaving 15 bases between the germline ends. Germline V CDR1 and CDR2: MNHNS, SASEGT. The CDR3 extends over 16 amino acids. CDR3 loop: CASSEVGGAYPGELFF. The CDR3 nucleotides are TGTGCCAGCAGTGAAGTAGGGGGGGCCTATCCCGGGGAGCTGTTTTTT.

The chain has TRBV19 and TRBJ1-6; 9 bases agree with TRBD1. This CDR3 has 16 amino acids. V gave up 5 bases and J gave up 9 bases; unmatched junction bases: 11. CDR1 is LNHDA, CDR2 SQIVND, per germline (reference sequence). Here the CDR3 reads CASSQTGGMTPSPLHF. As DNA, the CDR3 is TGTGCCAGTAGTCAAACAGGGGGCATGACTCCTTCACCCCTCCACTTT.

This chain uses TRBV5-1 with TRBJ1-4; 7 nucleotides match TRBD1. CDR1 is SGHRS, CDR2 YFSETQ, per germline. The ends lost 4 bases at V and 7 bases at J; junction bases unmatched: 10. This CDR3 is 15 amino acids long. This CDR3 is CASSPGDRDGEKLFF. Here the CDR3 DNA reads TGCGCCAGCAGCCCGGGAGACAGGGACGGTGAAAAACTGTTTTTT.

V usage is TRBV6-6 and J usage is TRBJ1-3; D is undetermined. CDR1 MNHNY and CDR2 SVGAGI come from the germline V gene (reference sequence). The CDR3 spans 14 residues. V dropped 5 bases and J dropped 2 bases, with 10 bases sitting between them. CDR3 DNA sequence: TGTGCCAGCAGTCCTCCGAGCCCTGGAAACACCATATATTTT. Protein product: CASSPPSPGNTIYF.

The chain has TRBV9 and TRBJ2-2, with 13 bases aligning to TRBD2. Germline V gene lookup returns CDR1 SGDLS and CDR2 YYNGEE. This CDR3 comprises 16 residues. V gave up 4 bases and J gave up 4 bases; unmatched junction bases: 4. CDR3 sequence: CASSPWTSGGTGELFF. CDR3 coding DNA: TGTGCCAGCAGCCCATGGACTAGCGGGGGCACCGGGGAGCTGTTTTTT. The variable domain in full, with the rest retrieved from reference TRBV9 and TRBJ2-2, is DSGVTQTPKHLITATGQRVTLRCSPRSGDLSVYWYQQSLDQGLQFLIQYYNGEERAKGNILERFSAQQFPDLHSELNLSSLELGDSALYFCASSPWTSGGTGELFFGEGSRLTVL.

Here the CDR3 reads CASNSLAGPSYEQYF. The DNA of the CDR3 is TGTGCCAGTAACTCACTAGCGGGACCATCCTACGAGCAGTACTTC. V usage is TRBV19 and J usage is TRBJ2-7, with 10 bases matching TRBD2. V shed 7 bases, J shed 1 base, and the junction held 7 bases outside the gene matches. The germline V gene has CDR1 LNHDA and CDR2 SQIVND (reference sequence). CDR3 length equals 15 residues.

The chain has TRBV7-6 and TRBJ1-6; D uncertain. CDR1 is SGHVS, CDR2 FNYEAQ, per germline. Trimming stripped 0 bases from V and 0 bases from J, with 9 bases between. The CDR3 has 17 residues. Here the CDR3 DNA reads TGTGCCAGCAGCTTAGCGCACGGGAGCTCCTATAATTCACCCCTCCACTTT. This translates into CASSLAHGSSYNSPLHF.

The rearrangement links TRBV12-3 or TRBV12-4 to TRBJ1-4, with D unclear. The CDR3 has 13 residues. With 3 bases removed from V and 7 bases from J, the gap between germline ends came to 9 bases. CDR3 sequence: CASSFQVGEKLFF. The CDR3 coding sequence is TGTGCCAGCAGTTTTCAAGTCGGTGAAAAACTGTTTTTT.

CDR3: CASSRGWLNSGNTIYF. As DNA, the CDR3 is TGTGCCAGCAGCCGCGGGTGGTTAAACTCTGGAAACACCATATATTTT. The chain uses TRBV7-6 and TRBJ1-3; D remains unclear. Trimming pared 5 bases from V and 0 bases from J, leaving 14 bases between. The germline CDR1 and CDR2 sequences are SGHVS and FNYEAQ. The CDR3 runs to 16 residues.

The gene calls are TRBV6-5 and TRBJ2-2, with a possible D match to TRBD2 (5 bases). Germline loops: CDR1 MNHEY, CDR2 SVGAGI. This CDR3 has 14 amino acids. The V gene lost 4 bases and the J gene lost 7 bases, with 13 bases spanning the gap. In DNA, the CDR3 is TGTGCCAGCAGTTTGGGTCGTGGAGGCGGGGAGCTGTTTTTT. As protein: CASSLGRGGGELFF.

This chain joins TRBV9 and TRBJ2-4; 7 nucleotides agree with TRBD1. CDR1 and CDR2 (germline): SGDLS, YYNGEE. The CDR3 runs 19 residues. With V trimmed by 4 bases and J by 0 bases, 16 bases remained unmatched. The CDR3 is CASSPLDRPIKLAKNIQYF. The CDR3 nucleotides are TGTGCCAGCAGCCCATTGGACAGGCCTATTAAACTAGCCAAAAACATTCAGTACTTC.

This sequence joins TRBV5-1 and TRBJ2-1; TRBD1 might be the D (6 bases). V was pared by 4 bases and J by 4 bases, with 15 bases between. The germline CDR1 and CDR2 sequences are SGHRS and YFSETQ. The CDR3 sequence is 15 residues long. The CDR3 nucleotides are TGCGCCAGCAGCCTTCCTCTGGACAGTTACAATGAGCAGTTCTTC. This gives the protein CASSLPLDSYNEQFF.

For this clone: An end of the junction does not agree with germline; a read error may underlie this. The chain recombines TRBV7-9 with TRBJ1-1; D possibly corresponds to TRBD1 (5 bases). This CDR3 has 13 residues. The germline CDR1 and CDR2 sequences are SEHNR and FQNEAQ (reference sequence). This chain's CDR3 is CASNLQENTEAFF. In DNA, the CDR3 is TGTGCCAGCAACTTACAGGAGAACACTGAAGCTTTCTTT. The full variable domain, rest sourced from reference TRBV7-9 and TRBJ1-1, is DTGVSQNPRHKITKRGQNVTFRCDPISEHNRLYWYRQTLGQGPEFLTYFQNEAQLEKSRLLSDRFSAERPKGSFSTLEIQRTEQGDSAMYLCASNLQENTEAFFGQGTRLTVV.

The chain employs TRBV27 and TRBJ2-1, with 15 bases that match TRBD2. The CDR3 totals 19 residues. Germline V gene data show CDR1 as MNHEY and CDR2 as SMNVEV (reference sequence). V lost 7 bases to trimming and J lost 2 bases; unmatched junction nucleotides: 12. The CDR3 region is CASIQGLAGGHNPYNEQFF. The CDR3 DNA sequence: TGTGCCAGCATCCAGGGACTAGCGGGGGGTCATAACCCCTACAATGAGCAGTTCTTC.

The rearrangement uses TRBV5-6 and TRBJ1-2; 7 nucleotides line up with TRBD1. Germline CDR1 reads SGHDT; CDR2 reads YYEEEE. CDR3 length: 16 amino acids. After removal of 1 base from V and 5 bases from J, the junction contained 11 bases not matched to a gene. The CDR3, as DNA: TGTGCCAGCAGCTTGATGGGGGGACAGAGGGGATATGGCTACACCTTC. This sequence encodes CASSLMGGQRGYGYTF.

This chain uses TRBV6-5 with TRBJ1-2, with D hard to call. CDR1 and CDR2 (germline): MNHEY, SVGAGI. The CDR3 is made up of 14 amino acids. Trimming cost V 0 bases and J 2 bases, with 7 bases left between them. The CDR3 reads CASSYSTANYGYTF. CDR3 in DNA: TGTGCCAGCAGTTACTCGACTGCCAACTATGGCTACACCTTC.

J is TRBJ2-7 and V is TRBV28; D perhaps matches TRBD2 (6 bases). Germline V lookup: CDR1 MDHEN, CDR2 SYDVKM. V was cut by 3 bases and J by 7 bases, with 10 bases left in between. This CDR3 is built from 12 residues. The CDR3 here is CASSFRAGEQYF. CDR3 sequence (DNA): TGTGCCAGCAGTTTCAGGGCGGGGGAGCAGTACTTC.

The CDR3 loop reads CASSEYSAEKLFF. As DNA, the CDR3 is TGCGCCAGCAGTGAGTATTCAGCGGAGAAACTGTTTTTT. The rearrangement uses TRBV10-2 and TRBJ1-4; D is uncertain. The germline gives CDR1 WSHSY, CDR2 SAAADI. Trimming pared 1 base from V and 11 bases from J, leaving 11 bases between. CDR3 length equals 13 residues.

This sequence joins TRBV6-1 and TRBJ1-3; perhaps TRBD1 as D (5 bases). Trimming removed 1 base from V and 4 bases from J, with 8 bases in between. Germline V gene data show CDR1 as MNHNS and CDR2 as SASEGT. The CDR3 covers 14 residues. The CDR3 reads CASSEEGEGNTIYF. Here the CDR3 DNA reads TGTGCCAGCAGTGAAGAAGGGGAAGGAAACACCATATATTTT.

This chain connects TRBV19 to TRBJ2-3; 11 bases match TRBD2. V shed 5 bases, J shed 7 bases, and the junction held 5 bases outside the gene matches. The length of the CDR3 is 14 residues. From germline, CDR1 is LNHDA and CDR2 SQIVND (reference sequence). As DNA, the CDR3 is TGTGCCAGTAGTCCTCTAGCGGGGGGACATACGCAGTATTTT. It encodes CASSPLAGGHTQYF.

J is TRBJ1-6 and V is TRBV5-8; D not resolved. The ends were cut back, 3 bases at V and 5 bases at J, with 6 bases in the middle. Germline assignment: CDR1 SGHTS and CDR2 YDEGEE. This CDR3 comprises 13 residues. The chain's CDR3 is CASSSRNNSPLHF. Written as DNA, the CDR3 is TGTGCCAGCAGCTCTAGAAATAATTCACCCCTCCACTTT.

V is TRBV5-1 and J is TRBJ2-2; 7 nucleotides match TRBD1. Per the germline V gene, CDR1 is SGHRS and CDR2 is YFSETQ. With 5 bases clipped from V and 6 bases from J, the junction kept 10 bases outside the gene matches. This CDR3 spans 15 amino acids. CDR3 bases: TGCGCCAGCAGTGAGACAGGGAATGGTGCCGGGGAGCTGTTTTTT. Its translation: CASSETGNGAGELFF. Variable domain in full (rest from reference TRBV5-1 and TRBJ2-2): KAGVTQTPRYLIKTRGQQVTLSCSPISGHRSVSWYQQTPGQGLQFLFEYFSETQRNKGNFPGRFSGRQFSNSRSEMNVSTLELGDSALYLCASSETGNGAGELFFGEGSRLTVL.